This T cell receptor (beta chain) was captured by sequencing in a study of T-cell memory formation after mild COVID-19. CDR1 MGHRA and CDR2 YSYEKL come from the germline V gene. This CDR3 is built from 14 residues. Trimming stripped 0 bases from V and 4 bases from J, with 7 bases between. TCRdb used MiXCR to reprocess the 5' RACE reads, holding one entry per CDR3 protein. The data show hundreds of thousands of distinct CDR3 sequences, with 20% to 25% seen just once and around 9.5% held by the top ten. Specimen: PBMCs or a T cell subset sorted from them (not recorded which). The rearrangement joins TRBV4-1 to TRBJ2-1; TRBD1 is a possible D gene (6 bases). This TCR came from an adult woman who had mild COVID-19 (a few samples of this study predate the infection). Cell type and time point are not known. CDR3 sequence: CASSQEQGYNEQFF. CDR3 DNA sequence: TGCGCCAGCAGCCAAGAACAGGGTTACAATGAGCAGTTCTTC.